This TCR beta chain was retrieved from a study of blood T cell repertoires in COVID-19. In the study overall: Acute-phase and convalescent COVID-19 samples originated in the United States, Italy and Spain. T cells, B-cell-depleted T cells, or PBMCs provided the cDNA or gDNA that served as material.

The CDR3 is made up of 15 amino acids. V dropped 1 base and J dropped 4 bases, with 8 bases sitting between them. Germline V gene lookup returns CDR1 LNHNV and CDR2 YYDKDF (reference sequence). TCRdb keeps only in-frame clones here, not all; method: immunoSEQ multiplex PCR. The sample lists 350,000 or so clones, roughly 90% occurring once. Specimen: PBMCs or T cells enriched from blood (not recorded which). The chain carries TRBV15 and TRBJ1-6; no firm D call. The clonotype originates from a woman aged 25-40 years who had been exposed to COVID-19. The CDR3 coding sequence is TGTGCCACCAGCAGAGGAGGGTTTTATAATTCACCCCTCCACTTT. Its translation: CATSRGGFYNSPLHF.